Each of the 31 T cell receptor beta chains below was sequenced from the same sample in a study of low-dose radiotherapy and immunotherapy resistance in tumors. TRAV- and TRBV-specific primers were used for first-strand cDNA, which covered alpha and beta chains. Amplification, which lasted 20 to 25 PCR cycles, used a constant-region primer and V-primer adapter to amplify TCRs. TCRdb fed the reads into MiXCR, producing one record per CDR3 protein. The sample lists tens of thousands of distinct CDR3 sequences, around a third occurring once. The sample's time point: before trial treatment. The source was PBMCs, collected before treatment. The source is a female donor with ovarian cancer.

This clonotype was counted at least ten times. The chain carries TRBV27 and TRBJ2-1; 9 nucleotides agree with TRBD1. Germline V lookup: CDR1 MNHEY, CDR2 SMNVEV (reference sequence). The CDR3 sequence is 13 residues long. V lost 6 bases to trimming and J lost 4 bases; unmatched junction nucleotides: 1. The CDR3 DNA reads TGTGCCAGCAGCGGACAGGGGTACAATGAGCAGTTCTTC. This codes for CASSGQGYNEQFF.

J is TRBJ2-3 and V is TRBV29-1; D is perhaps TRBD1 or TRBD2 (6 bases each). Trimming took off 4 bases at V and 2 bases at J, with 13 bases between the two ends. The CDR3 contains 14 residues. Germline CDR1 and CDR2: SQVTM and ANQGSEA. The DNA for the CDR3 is TGCAGCGTTGTATGGGGGGCTACCACAGATACGCAGTATTTT. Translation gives CSVVWGATTDTQYF.

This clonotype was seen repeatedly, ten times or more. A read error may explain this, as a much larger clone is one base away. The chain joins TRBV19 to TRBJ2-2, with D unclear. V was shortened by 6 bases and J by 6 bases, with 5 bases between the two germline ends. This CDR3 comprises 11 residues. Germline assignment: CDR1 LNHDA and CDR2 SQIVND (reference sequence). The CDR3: CASSMAGELFF. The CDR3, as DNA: TGTGCCAGTAGCATGGCCGGGGAGCTGTTTTTT. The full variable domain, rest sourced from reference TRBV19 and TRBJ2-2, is DGGITQSPKYLFRKEGQNVTLSCEQNLNHDAMYWYRQDPGQGLRLIYYSQIVNDFQKGDIAEGYSVSREKKESFPLTVTSAQKNPTAFYLCASSMAGELFFGEGSRLTVL.

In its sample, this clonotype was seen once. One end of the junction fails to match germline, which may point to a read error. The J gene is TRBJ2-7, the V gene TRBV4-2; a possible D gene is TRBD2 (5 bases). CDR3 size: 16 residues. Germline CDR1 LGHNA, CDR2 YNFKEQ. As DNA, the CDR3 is TGTGCCAGCAGCCAAGGACCCGGGATGGGCCCCTACGGGCAGTACTTC. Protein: CASSQGPGMGPYGQYF.

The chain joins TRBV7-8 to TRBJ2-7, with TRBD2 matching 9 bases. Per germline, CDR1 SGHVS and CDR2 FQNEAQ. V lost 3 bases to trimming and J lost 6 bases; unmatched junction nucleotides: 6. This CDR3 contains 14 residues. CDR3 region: CASSFGGRAIEQYF. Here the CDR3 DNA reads TGTGCCAGCAGCTTTGGCGGGAGGGCCATCGAGCAGTACTTC.

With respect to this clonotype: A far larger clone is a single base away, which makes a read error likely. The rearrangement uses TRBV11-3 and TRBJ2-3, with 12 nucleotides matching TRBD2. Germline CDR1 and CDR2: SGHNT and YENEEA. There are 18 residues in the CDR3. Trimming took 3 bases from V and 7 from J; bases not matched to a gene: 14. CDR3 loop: CASSLASGRARWTYTQYF. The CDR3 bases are TGTGCCAGCAGCTTGGCTAGCGGGAGGGCCCGGTGGACATATACGCAGTATTTT.

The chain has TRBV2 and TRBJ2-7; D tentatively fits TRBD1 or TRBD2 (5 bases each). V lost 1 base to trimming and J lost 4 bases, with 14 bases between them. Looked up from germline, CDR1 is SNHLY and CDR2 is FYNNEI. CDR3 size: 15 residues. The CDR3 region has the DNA TGTGCCAGCAGTGAAGTGGGACGTGGGGATTACGAGCAGTACTTC. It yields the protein CASSEVGRGDYEQYF.

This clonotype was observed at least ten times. CDR3: CASRSLRRDTEAFF. CDR3 DNA: TGTGCCAGCAGGAGCCTGCGACGGGACACTGAAGCTTTCTTT. The chain carries TRBV2 and TRBJ1-1; D is unresolved. This CDR3 comprises 14 residues. Trimming cost V 6 bases and J 3 bases, with 14 bases left between them. CDR1 SNHLY and CDR2 FYNNEI come from the germline V gene.

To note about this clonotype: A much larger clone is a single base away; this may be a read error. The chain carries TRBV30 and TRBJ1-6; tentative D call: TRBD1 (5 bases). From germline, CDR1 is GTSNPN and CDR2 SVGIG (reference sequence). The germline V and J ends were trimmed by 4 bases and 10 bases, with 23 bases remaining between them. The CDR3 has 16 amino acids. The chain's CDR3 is CAWTPGHRATKSPLHF. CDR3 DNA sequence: TGTGCCTGGACCCCCGGACATCGGGCGACAAAGTCACCCCTCCACTTT. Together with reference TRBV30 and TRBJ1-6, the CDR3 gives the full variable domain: SQTIHQWPATLVQPVGSPLSLECTVEGTSNPNLYWYRQAAGRGLQLLFYSVGIGQISSEVPQNLSASRPQDRQFILSSKKLLLSDSGFYLCAWTPGHRATKSPLHFGNGTRLTVT.

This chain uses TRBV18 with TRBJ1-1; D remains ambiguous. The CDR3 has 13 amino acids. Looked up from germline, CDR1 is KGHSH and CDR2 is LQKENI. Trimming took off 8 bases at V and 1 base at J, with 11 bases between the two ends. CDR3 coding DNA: TGTGCCAGCGCGCAACAGAAGAACACTGAAGCTTTCTTT. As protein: CASAQQKNTEAFF. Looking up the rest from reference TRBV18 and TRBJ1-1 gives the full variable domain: NAGVMQNPRHLVRRRGQEARLRCSPMKGHSHVYWYRQLPEEGLKFMVYLQKENIIDESGMPKERFSAEFPKEGPSILRIQQVVRGDSAAYFCASAQQKNTEAFFGQGTRLTVV.

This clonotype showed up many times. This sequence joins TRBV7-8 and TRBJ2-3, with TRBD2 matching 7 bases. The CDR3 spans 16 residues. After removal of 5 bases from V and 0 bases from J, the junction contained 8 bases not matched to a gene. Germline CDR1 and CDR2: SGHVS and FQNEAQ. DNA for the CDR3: TGTGCCAGCAGCCTCCCCTCGCGGGGGAGCACAGATACGCAGTATTTT. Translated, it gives CASSLPSRGSTDTQYF. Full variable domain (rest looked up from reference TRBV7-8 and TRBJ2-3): GAGVSQSPRYKVAKRGQDVALRCDPISGHVSLFWYQQALGQGPEFLTYFQNEAQLDKSGLPSDRFFAERPEGSVSTLKIQRTQQEDSAVYLCASSLPSRGSTDTQYFGPGTRLTVL.

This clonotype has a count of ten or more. The CDR3 here is CASSPRAGGSNTGELFF. The CDR3 nucleotides are TGTGCCAGCAGCCCTCGAGCAGGGGGCAGTAACACCGGGGAGCTGTTTTTT. The V gene is TRBV7-3, the J gene TRBJ2-2; TRBD1 aligns across 8 bases. CDR1 SGHTA and CDR2 FQGTGA come from the germline V gene. V gave up 5 bases and J gave up 2 bases; unmatched junction bases: 10. There are 17 residues in the CDR3.

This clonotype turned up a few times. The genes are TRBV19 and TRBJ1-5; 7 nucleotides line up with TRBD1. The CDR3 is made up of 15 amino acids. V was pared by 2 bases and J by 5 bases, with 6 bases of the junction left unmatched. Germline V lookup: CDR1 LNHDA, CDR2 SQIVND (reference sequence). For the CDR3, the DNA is TGTGCCAGTAGTATATCCCGACAGGGCCATCAGCCCCAGCATTTT. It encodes CASSISRQGHQPQHF.

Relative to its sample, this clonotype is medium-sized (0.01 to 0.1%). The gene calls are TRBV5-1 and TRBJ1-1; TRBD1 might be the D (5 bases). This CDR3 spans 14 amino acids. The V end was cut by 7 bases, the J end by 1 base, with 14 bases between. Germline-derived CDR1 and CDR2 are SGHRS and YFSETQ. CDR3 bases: TGCGCCAGCCGGGCAGGGTCGGGGAACACTGAAGCTTTCTTT. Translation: CASRAGSGNTEAFF.

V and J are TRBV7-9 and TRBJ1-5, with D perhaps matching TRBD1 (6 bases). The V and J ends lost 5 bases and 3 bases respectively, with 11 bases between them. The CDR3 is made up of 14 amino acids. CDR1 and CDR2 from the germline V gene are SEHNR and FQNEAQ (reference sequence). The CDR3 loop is CASSQDSSNQPQHF. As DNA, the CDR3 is TGTGCCAGCAGCCAGGACAGCTCCAATCAGCCCCAGCATTTT.

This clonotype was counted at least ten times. The CDR3 region is CASSPGTNTEAFF. In nucleotides, the CDR3 is TGTGCCAGCAGTCCCGGGACGAACACTGAAGCTTTCTTT. The chain uses TRBV6-6 and TRBJ1-1; D is possibly TRBD1 (5 bases). With 5 bases removed from V and 1 base from J, the gap between germline ends came to 8 bases. This CDR3 is 13 amino acids long. CDR1 is MNHNY and CDR2 is SVGAGI in the germline V gene (reference sequence).

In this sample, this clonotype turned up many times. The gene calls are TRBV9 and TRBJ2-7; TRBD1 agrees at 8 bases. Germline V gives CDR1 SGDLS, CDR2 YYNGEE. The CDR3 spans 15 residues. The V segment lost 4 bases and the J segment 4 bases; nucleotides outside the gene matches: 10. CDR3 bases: TGTGCCAGCAGCCCAAGGACAGGGCCTAGGTACGAGCAGTACTTC. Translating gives CASSPRTGPRYEQYF. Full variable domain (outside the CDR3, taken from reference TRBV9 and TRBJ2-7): DSGVTQTPKHLITATGQRVTLRCSPRSGDLSVYWYQQSLDQGLQFLIQYYNGEERAKGNILERFSAQQFPDLHSELNLSSLELGDSALYFCASSPRTGPRYEQYFGPGTRLTVT.

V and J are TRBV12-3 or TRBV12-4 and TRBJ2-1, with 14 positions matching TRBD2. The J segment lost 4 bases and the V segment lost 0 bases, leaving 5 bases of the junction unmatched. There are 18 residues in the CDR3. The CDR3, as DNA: TGTGCCAGCAGTTTAGCCCAGGGACTAGCGGGGGTATACAATGAGCAGTTCTTC. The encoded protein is CASSLAQGLAGVYNEQFF.

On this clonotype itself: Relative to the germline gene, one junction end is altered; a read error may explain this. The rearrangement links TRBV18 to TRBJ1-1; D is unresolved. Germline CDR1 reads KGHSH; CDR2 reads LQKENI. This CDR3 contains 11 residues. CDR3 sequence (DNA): TGTGTCAGCTCACAAATAACTGAAGCTTTCTTT. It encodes CVSSQITEAFF.

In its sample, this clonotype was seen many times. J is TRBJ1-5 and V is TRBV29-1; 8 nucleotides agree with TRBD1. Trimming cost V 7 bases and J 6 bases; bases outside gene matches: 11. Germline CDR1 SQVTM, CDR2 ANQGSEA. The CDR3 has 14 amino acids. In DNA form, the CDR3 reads TGCAGCGCCCGCCTCAGGGGGCGCGGTCAGCCCCAGCATTTT. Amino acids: CSARLRGRGQPQHF. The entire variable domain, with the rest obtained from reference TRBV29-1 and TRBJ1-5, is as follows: SAVISQKPSRDICQRGTSLTIQCQVDSQVTMMFWYRQQPGQSLTLIATANQGSEATYESGFVIDKFPISRPNLTFSTLTVSNMSPEDSSIYLCSARLRGRGQPQHFGDGTRLSIL.

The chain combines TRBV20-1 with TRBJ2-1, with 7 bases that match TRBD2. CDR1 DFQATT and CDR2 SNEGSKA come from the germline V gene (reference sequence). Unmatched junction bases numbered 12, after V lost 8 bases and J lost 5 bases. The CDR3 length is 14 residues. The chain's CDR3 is CSSPRDYPNNEQFF. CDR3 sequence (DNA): TGCAGTTCTCCCCGGGACTATCCAAACAATGAGCAGTTCTTC.

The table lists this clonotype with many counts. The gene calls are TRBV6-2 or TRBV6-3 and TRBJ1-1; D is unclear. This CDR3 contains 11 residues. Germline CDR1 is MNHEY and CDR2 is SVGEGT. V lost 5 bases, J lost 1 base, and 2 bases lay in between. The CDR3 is CASSGNTEAFF. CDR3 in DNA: TGTGCCAGCAGTGGGAACACTGAAGCTTTCTTT.

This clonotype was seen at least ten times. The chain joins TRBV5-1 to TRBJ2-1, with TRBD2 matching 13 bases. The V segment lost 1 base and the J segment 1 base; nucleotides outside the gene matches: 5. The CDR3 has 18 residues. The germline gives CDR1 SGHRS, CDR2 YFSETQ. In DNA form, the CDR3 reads TGCGCCAGCAGCTTGAAACTAGCGGGAGGGACTTCCTACAATGAGCAGTTCTTC. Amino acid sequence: CASSLKLAGGTSYNEQFF.

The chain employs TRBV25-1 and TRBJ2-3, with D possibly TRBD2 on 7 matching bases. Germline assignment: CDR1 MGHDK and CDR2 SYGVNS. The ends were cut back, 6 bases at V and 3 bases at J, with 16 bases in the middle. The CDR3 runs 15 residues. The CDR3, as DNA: TGTGCCAGCAGCGCACGGGGGGCCTCAACAGATACGCAGTATTTT. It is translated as CASSARGASTDTQYF. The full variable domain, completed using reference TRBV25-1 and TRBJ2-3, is EADIYQTPRYLVIGTGKKITLECSQTMGHDKMYWYQQDPGMELHLIHYSYGVNSTEKGDLSSESTVSRIRTEHFPLTLESARPSHTSQYLCASSARGASTDTQYFGPGTRLTVL.

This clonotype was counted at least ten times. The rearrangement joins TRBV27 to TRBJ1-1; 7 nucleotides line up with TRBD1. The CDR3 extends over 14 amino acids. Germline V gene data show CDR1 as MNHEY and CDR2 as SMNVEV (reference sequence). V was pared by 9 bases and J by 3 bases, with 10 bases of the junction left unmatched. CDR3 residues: CARLLQGQDTEAFF. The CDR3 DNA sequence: TGTGCCAGACTGCTTCAAGGACAGGACACTGAAGCTTTCTTT.

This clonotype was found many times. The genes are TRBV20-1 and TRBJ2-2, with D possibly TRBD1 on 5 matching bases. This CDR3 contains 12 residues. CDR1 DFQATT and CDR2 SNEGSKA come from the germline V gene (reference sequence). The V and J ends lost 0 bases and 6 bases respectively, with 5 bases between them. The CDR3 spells CSAREGAGELFF. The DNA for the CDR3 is TGCAGTGCTAGAGAAGGGGCCGGGGAGCTGTTTTTT.

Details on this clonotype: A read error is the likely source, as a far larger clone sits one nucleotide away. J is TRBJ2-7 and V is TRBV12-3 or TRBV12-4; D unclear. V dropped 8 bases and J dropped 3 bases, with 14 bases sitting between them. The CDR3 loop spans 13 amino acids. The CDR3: CASSRTENYEQYF. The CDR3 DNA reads TGTGCCAGCTCCAGAACAGAGAACTACGAGCAGTACTTC.

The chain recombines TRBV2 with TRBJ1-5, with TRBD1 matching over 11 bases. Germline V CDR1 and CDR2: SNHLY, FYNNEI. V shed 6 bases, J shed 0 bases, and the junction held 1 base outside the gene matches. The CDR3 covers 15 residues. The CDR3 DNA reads TGTGCCAGCAGGGGACAGGGGGATAGCAATCAGCCCCAGCATTTT. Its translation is CASRGQGDSNQPQHF.

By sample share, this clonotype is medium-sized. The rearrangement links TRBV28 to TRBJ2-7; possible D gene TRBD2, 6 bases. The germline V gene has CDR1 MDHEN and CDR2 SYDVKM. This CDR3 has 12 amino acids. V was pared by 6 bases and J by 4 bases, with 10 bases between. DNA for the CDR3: TGTGCCAGCAGGGGGGACTGGTACGAGCAGTACTTC. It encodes CASRGDWYEQYF.

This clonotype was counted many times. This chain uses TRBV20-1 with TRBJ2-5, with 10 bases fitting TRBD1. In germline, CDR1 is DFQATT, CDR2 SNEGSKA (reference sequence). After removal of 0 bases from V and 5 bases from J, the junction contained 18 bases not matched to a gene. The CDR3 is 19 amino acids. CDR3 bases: TGCAGTGCTAGAGATAGTATGACAGGGGGCAGGCGGCGGGGGGAGACCCAGTACTTC. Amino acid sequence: CSARDSMTGGRRRGETQYF.

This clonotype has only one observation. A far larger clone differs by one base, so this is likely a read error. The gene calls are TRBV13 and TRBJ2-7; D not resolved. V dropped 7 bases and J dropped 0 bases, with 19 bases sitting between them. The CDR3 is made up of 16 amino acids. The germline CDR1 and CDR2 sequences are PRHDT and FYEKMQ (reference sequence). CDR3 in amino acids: CASTPSSGSLSYEQYF. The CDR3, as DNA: TGTGCCAGCACCCCATCGAGTGGGTCGCTCTCCTACGAGCAGTACTTC. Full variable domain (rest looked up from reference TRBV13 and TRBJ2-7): AAGVIQSPRHLIKEKRETATLKCYPIPRHDTVYWYQQGPGQDPQFLISFYEKMQSDKGSIPDRFSAQQFSDYHSELNMSSLELGDSALYFCASTPSSGSLSYEQYFGPGTRLTVT.